This T cell receptor beta chain derives from a study of control samples from healthy donors and cancer patients. Regarding this clone: The germline gene is not matched at one end of the junction; a read error may be the cause.

Some clones are missing from TCRdb's copy, which holds only in-frame ones; the method was immunoSEQ multiplex PCR. The data show roughly 370,000 clones, about nine tenths seen once. The CDR3 extends over 14 amino acids. The germline CDR1 and CDR2 sequences are LNHDA and SQIVND (reference sequence). The chain has TRBV19 and TRBJ2-5, with TRBD1 matching 7 bases. The sequence came from a man aged 35-49 years with head and neck cancer. Source material: PBMCs. CDR3 bases: TGTGCCAGTAGTTTAGACAGGGTCATGGAGACCCAGTACTTC. It encodes CASSLDRVMETQYF.